The subject of this entry is one T cell receptor beta chain. Antigen unknown. The length of the CDR3 is 17 residues. From germline, CDR1 is MGHRA and CDR2 YSYEKL. J lost 2 bases, V lost 2 bases, and 7 bases had no gene match. Here immunoSEQ multiplex PCR was the method, and the copy in TCRdb shows in-frame clones only, minus some. Among about 43,000 clones listed, around 84% were seen once. The record originates from a study of a mutant IDH1 vaccine in newly diagnosed glioma. Study-level information: Once 4-6 weeks had passed after radiotherapy alone, vaccination started, or it started with temozolomide cycles.

The time point denotes: week 23, last vaccination. In every dose of vaccine, 300 ug of mutant IDH1 20-mer peptide was given alongside topical imiquimod. The study, taken as a whole, reports: Among top peripheral T cell clonotypes, changes seemed unrelated to pseudoprogression.

The sample in question was PBMCs, obtained from a glioma patient whose treatment included an IDH1 peptide vaccine. This TCR was recovered from a woman under 30 with glioma. Some clones in this sample may be carry-over from other donors' samples. The J gene is TRBJ2-5, the V gene TRBV4-1; 11 positions match TRBD2. The CDR3 spells CASSQYGLAGGQETQYF. CDR3 DNA sequence: TGCGCCAGCAGCCAATACGGACTAGCGGGTGGACAAGAGACCCAGTACTTC.